These T cell receptor beta chains were read from a single sample in a study of cytomegalovirus exposure and HLA in healthy donors. Only in-frame clones appear in the TCRdb table, and some are missing; sequencing was by immunoSEQ multiplex PCR. This sample has roughly 240,000 clones, with around nine tenths found just once. The sequencing input was PBMCs. The receptors originated from a man younger than 35 in good health and CMV-seronegative. The CDR3 runs from the conserved cysteine through the conserved F or W. Fields, in order: J gene, clone size, V gene, D gene, CDR3 protein, CDR3 DNA. A D gene is named only where the DNA matches it firmly. The size entry is marked missing in some rows and otherwise reads once, few, many or a size class.

J gene: TRBJ2-7; clone size: NA; V gene: TRBV29-1; D gene: TRBD2; CDR3 protein: CSVCRGDSYEQYF; CDR3 DNA: TGCAGCGTTTGTCGGGGGGACTCCTACGAGCAGTACTTC
J gene: TRBJ2-7; clone size: NA; V gene: TRBV14; D gene: NA; CDR3 protein: CASSHQRDEQYF; CDR3 DNA: TGTGCCAGCAGCCATCAACGGGACGAGCAGTACTTC
J gene: TRBJ2-3; clone size: NA; V gene: TRBV6-6; D gene: TRBD1; CDR3 protein: CASSQGVSTDTQYF; CDR3 DNA: TGTGCCAGCAGCCAGGGGGTTAGCACAGATACGCAGTATTTT
J gene: TRBJ2-7; clone size: NA; V gene: TRBV7-9; D gene: TRBD2; CDR3 protein: CASSLAGTSGPLDYEQYF; CDR3 DNA: TGTGCCAGCAGCTTAGCTGGGACTAGCGGCCCTTTAGATTATGAGCAGTACTTC
J gene: TRBJ1-4; clone size: NA; V gene: TRBV10-2; D gene: NA; CDR3 protein: CASSELQKNEKLFF; CDR3 DNA: TGCGCCAGCAGTGAGTTACAGAAAAATGAAAAACTGTTTTTT
J gene: TRBJ2-7; clone size: NA; V gene: TRBV5-1; D gene: TRBD1; CDR3 protein: CASSSGTGESYEQYF; CDR3 DNA: TGCGCCAGCAGCTCAGGGACAGGGGAATCCTACGAGCAGTACTTC
J gene: TRBJ2-5; clone size: NA; V gene: TRBV5-1; D gene: NA; CDR3 protein: CASRLLASEETQYF; CDR3 DNA: TGCGCCAGCAGACTACTAGCATCTGAGGAGACCCAGTACTTC
J gene: TRBJ1-5; clone size: NA; V gene: TRBV19; D gene: NA; CDR3 protein: CASSIRGNQPQHF; CDR3 DNA: TGTGCCAGTAGTATCAGAGGAAATCAGCCCCAGCATTTT
J gene: TRBJ2-5; clone size: once; V gene: TRBV13; D gene: NA; CDR3 protein: CASSLSSDPYPLQETQYF; CDR3 DNA: TGTGCCAGCAGCTTAAGCTCCGATCCCTACCCGCTACAAGAGACCCAGTACTTC
J gene: TRBJ2-7; clone size: NA; V gene: TRBV14; D gene: TRBD1; CDR3 protein: CASSQKGQIIYEQYF; CDR3 DNA: TGTGCCAGCAGCCAGAAGGGACAGATAATTTACGAGCAGTACTTC
J gene: TRBJ1-1; clone size: NA; V gene: TRBV4-1; D gene: NA; CDR3 protein: CASSHSAANTEAFF; CDR3 DNA: TGCGCCAGCAGCCACTCGGCGGCGAACACTGAAGCTTTCTTT
J gene: TRBJ1-1; clone size: NA; V gene: TRBV30; D gene: NA; CDR3 protein: CAWRGENTEAFF; CDR3 DNA: TGTGCCTGGCGGGGGGAGAACACTGAAGCTTTCTTT
J gene: TRBJ1-2; clone size: few; V gene: TRBV5-1; D gene: TRBD1; CDR3 protein: CASRQGEGDGYTF; CDR3 DNA: TGCGCCAGCCGACAGGGTGAGGGGGATGGCTACACCTTC
J gene: TRBJ2-1; clone size: NA; V gene: TRBV18; D gene: NA; CDR3 protein: CASSPYETSRSYNEQFF; CDR3 DNA: TGTGCCAGCTCACCATATGAGACAAGCCGCTCCTACAATGAGCAGTTCTTC
J gene: TRBJ2-3; clone size: NA; V gene: TRBV12-5; D gene: TRBD1; CDR3 protein: CASGLGTIGQGIDTQYF; CDR3 DNA: TGTGCTAGTGGTTTGGGTACCATAGGACAGGGGATTGATACGCAGTATTTT